This TCR beta chain was profiled in a study of blood T cell repertoires in COVID-19. The assay was immunoSEQ multiplex PCR, and TCRdb's table has in-frame clones only and misses some. The sample yields around 47,000 clones, around 82% seen once. V shed 4 bases and J 5 bases; nucleotides not matched to a gene: 7. This CDR3 has 15 amino acids. CDR1 is SEHNR and CDR2 is FQNEAQ in the germline V gene (reference sequence). Specimen: peripheral blood. This clonotype was sampled from an elderly woman with COVID-19, enrolled during active disease. This sequence joins TRBV7-9 and TRBJ2-3, with 9 bases matching TRBD2. CDR3 loop: CASSSGLAAGDTQYF. The CDR3 coding sequence is TGTGCCAGCAGCTCGGGACTAGCCGCGGGAGATACGCAGTATTTT. The full variable domain, in which reference TRBV7-9 and TRBJ2-3 provide the parts outside the CDR3, is DTGVSQNPRHKITKRGQNVTFRCDPISEHNRLYWYRQTLGQGPEFLTYFQNEAQLEKSRLLSDRFSAERPKGSFSTLEIQRTEQGDSAMYLCASSSGLAAGDTQYFGPGTRLTVL.